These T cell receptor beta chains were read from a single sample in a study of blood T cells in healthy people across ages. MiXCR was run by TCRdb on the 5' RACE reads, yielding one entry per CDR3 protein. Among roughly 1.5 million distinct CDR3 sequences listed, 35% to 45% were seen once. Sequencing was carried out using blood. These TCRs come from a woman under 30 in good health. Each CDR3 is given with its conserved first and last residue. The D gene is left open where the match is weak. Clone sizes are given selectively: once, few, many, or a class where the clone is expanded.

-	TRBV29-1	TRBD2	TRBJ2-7	TGCAGCGGTCTCCTACGGACTAGCGGACACTACAATGAGCAGTACTTC	CSGLLRTSGHYNEQYF
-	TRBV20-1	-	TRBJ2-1	TGCAGTGCTAGAGCCCGCCTCAGCCCCTACAATGAGCAGTTCTTC	CSARARLSPYNEQFF
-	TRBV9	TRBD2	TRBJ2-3	TGTGCCAGCAGCGAGGGACTAGCGGGAGCTCTAACTTCGCAGTATTTT	CASSEGLAGALTSQYF
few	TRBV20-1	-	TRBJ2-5	TGCAGTGCGTACCCCCCTTCAGGGGAAGAGACCCAGTACTTC	CSAYPPSGEETQYF
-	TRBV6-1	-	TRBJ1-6	TGTGCCAGCAGTGAAAGCCGGGGGGTTTCACCCCTCCACTTT	CASSESRGVSPLHF
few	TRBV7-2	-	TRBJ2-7	TGTGCCAGCAGCCTCCCCACTGAGTACGAGCAGTACTTC	CASSLPTEYEQYF
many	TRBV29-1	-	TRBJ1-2	TGCAGCGCTACAGGGACCTCCTATGGCTACACCTTC	CSATGTSYGYTF
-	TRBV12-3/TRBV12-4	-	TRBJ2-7	TGTGCCAGCAGTCCCCACGGGGCGGCCATCTACAATGAGCAGTACTTC	CASSPHGAAIYNEQYF
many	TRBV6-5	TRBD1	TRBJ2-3	TGTGCCAGCGGATTAGGTAGGGGGCCCACAGATACGCAGTATTTT	CASGLGRGPTDTQYF
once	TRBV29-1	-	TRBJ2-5	TGCAGCGTTCTTGGATCTACCGGGACCCAGTACTTC	CSVLGSTGTQYF
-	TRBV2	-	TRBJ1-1	TGTGCCAGCAGTGAAGGCAGGGCTATGAACACTGAAGCTTTCTTT	CASSEGRAMNTEAFF
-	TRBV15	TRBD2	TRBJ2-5	TGTGCCACTGGGAATAGCGGGGGGGCCCCTGAGACCCAGTACTTC	CATGNSGGAPETQYF
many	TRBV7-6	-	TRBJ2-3	TGTGCCAGCAGCTTATTAGCAGGGCCGACCGATACGCAGTATTTT	CASSLLAGPTDTQYF
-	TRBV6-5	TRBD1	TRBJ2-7	TGTGCCAGCAGTTACGGGGGGACAGGGACCCACGAGCAGTACTTC	CASSYGGTGTHEQYF
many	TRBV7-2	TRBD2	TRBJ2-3	TGTGCCAGCAGCTTACGCGGGCGGGGGGGCACAGATACGCAGTATTTT	CASSLRGRGGTDTQYF
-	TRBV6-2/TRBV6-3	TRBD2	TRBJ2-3	TGTGCCAGCAGTCCAAGTGGGACTACCACAGATACGCAGTATTTT	CASSPSGTTTDTQYF
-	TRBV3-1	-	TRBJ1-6	TGTGCCAGCAGCCAAACTGGCTGGGGGAGACCTCTCCACTTT	CASSQTGWGRPLHF
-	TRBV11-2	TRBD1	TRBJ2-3	TGTGCCAGCAGCCCGAAGGGGACAGGGGGCACAGATACGCAGTATTTT	CASSPKGTGGTDTQYF
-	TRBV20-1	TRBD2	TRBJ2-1	TGCAGTGCTAGTAGGCGGGGGGGCCTTTCCTACAATGAGCAGTTCTTC	CSASRRGGLSYNEQFF
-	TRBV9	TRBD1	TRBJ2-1	TGTGCCAGCAGCGTACCGACAGGGGGTGTTGTCAATGAGCAGTTCTTC	CASSVPTGGVVNEQFF